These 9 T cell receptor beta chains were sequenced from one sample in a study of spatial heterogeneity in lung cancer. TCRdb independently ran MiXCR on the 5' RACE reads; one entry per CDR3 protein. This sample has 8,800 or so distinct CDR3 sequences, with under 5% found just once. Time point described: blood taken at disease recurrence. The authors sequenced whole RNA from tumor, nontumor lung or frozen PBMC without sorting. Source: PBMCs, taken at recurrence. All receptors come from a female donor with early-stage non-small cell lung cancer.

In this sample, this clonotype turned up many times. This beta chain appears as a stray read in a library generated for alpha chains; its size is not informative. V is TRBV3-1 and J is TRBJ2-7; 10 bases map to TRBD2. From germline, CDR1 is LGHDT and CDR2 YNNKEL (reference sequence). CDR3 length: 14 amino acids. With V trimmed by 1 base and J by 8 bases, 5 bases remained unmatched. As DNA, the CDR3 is TGTGCCAGCAGCCAAGTATCTAGCGGGGGCCAGCAGTACTTC. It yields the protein CASSQVSSGGQQYF.

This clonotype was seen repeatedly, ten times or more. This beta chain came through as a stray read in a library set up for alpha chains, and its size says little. The CDR3 DNA is TGTGCCAGCACCCGGACAGGGCAAGAGACCCAGTACTTC. Translated, it gives CASTRTGQETQYF. This chain uses TRBV2 with TRBJ2-5; 8 positions match TRBD1. Looked up from germline, CDR1 is SNHLY and CDR2 is FYNNEI. CDR3 size: 13 residues. The V segment lost 7 bases and the J segment 2 bases; nucleotides outside the gene matches: 3.

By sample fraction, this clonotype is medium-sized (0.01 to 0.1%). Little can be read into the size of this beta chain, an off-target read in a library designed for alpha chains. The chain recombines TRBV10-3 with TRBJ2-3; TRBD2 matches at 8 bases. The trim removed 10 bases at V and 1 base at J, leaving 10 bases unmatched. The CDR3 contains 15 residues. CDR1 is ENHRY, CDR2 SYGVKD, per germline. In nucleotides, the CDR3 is TGTGCCACTCTGGAAGGACTAGCTGGCACAGATACGCAGTATTTT. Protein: CATLEGLAGTDTQYF.

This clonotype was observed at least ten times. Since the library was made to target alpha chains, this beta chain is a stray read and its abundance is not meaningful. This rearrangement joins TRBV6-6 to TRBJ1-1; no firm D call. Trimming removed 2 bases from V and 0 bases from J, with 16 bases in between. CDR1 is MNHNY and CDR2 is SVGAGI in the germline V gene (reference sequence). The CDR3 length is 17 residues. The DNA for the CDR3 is TGTGCCAGCAGTTACAAGGGTGCCGCCTTACTGAACACTGAAGCTTTCTTT. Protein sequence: CASSYKGAALLNTEAFF.

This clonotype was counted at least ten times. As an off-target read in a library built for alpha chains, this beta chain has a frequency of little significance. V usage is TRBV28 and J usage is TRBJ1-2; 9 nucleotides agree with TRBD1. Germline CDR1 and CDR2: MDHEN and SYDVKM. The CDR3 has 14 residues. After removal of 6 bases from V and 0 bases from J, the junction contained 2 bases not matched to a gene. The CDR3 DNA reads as TGTGCCAGCAGGACAGGGGGTACTAACTATGGCTACACCTTC. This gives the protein CASRTGGTNYGYTF.

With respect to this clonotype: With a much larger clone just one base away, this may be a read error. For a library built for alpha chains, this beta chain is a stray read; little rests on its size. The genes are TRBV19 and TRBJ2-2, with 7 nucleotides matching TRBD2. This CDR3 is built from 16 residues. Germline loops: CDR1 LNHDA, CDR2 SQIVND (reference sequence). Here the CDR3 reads CATSPWGGRNTGELYF. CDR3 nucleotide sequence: TGTGCCACCTCTCCTTGGGGGGGTAGGAACACCGGGGAGCTGTATTTT.

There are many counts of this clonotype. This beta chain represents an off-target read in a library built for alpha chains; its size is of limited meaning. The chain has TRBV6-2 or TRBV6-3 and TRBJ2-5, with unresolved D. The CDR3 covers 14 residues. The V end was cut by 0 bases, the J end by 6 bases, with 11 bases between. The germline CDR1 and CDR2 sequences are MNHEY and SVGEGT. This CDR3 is CASSYSPELKTQYF. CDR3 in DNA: TGTGCCAGCAGTTACTCCCCTGAATTGAAGACCCAGTACTTC.

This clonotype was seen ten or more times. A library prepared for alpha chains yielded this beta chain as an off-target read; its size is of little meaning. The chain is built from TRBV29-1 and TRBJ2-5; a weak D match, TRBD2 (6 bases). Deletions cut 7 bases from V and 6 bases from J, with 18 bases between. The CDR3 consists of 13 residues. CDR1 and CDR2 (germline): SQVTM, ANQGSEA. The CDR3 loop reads CSAVRGGAKTQYF. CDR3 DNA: TGCAGCGCCGTGCGGGGCGGGGCGAAGACCCAGTACTTC. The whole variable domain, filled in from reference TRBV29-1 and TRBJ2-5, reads SAVISQKPSRDICQRGTSLTIQCQVDSQVTMMFWYRQQPGQSLTLIATANQGSEATYESGFVIDKFPISRPNLTFSTLTVSNMSPEDSSIYLCSAVRGGAKTQYFGPGTRLLVL.

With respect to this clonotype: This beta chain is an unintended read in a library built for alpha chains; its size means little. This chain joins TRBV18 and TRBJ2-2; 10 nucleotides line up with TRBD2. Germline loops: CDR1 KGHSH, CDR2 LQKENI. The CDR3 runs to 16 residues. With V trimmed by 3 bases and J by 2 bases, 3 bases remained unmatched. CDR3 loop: CASSPRTSGNTGELFF. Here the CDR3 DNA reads TGTGCCAGCTCACCTCGGACTAGCGGTAACACCGGGGAGCTGTTTTTT.